Listed below are T cell receptor beta chains from one sample, sequenced in a study of response to subunit inactivated influenza vaccine. TCRdb redid the calling of the RT-PCR reads with MiXCR, one entry per CDR3 protein. This sample yields more than 500,000 distinct CDR3 sequences, of which roughly 10% are seen a single time; 11% belongs to the top ten. This sample also belongs to another study, concerning T cells expressing NK-cell markers.

Sequencing used PBMCs from blood, obtained on the day of vaccination. The receptors shown here come from a man between 50 and 59 years old who received an inactivated influenza vaccine. Each CDR3 is given with its conserved first and last residue. The D gene is left open where the match is weak. Part of the rows lack a size; the others show once, few, many or a class for expanded clones.

few,-,TRBV4-1,TRBJ1-5,CASSQVGEFGQPQHF,TGCGCCAGCAGCCAAGTCGGGGAATTCGGGCAGCCCCAGCATTTT
few,TRBD2,TRBV5-6,TRBJ2-5,CASSFVNFPGLAPQETQYF,TGTGCCAGCAGCTTTGTTAATTTTCCGGGACTAGCGCCCCAAGAGACCCAGTACTTC
-,-,TRBV27,TRBJ1-2,CASSFGGRDGYTF,TGTGCCAGCAGTTTCGGGGGAAGGGATGGCTACACCTTC
many,-,TRBV13,TRBJ1-5,CASSATGQPQHF,TGTGCCAGCAGCGCCACAGGGCAGCCCCAGCATTTT
few,-,TRBV4-2,TRBJ1-5,CASSQESEPQHF,TGTGCCAGCAGCCAAGAATCTGAGCCCCAGCATTTT
-,-,TRBV27,TRBJ1-6,CASRPTVSSYNSPLHF,TGTGCCAGCAGACCGACGGTGAGCTCCTATAATTCACCCCTCCACTTT
-,-,TRBV14,TRBJ2-2,CASSQVAGKFTGELFF,TGTGCCAGCAGCCAAGTTGCGGGAAAGTTCACCGGGGAGCTGTTTTTT
-,-,TRBV7-3,TRBJ2-3,CASSFGPASTDTQYF,TGTGCCAGCAGCTTTGGTCCGGCTAGCACAGATACGCAGTATTTT
few,-,TRBV6-1,TRBJ2-3,CASSEGVLSTDTQYF,TGTGCCAGCAGTGAAGGAGTCCTTAGCACAGATACGCAGTATTTT
-,TRBD1,TRBV29-1,TRBJ2-1,CSVEGQGNEQFF,TGCAGCGTTGAGGGACAGGGGAATGAGCAGTTCTTC
few,-,TRBV11-1,TRBJ1-2,CASSLVGRGSKDFVYGYTF,TGTGCCAGCAGCTTAGTAGGCCGGGGCTCAAAAGATTTCGTATATGGCTACACCTTC
few,TRBD1,TRBV9,TRBJ2-7,CASSVGTVNYEQYF,TGTGCCAGCAGCGTGGGGACAGTGAATTACGAGCAGTACTTC
-,TRBD1,TRBV12-3/TRBV12-4,TRBJ2-7,CASGSTLQGAQYF,TGTGCCAGCGGCTCGACTTTACAGGGGGCACAGTACTTC
few,-,TRBV28,TRBJ1-5,CASSLSAEPQHF,TGTGCCAGCAGTTTATCGGCGGAGCCCCAGCATTTT
few,TRBD1,TRBV27,TRBJ1-2,CASSLFYGTGGGYTF,TGTGCCAGCAGTTTATTTTACGGGACAGGGGGTGGCTACACCTTC
many,-,TRBV4-2,TRBJ2-2,CASSQATGGAGELFF,TGTGCCAGCAGCCAAGCAACAGGGGGGGCCGGGGAGCTGTTTTTT
-,-,TRBV5-1,TRBJ2-3,CASSLAPGIADTQYF,TGCGCCAGCAGCTTGGCCCCAGGGATCGCAGATACGCAGTATTTT
few,TRBD1,TRBV6-1,TRBJ1-2,CASSERGQYGYTF,TGTGCCAGCAGTGAAAGGGGACAGTATGGCTACACCTTC
few,-,TRBV5-1,TRBJ2-7,CASSGGTDEQYF,TGCGCCAGCAGCGGGGGGACAGACGAGCAGTACTTC
many,-,TRBV12-3/TRBV12-4,TRBJ2-2,CASRGRLDGELFF,TGTGCCAGCAGGGGGCGCCTGGACGGGGAGCTGTTTTTT
-,-,TRBV20-1,TRBJ2-1,CSASQAENYQFF,TGCAGTGCTAGTCAGGCGGAGAACTATCAGTTCTTC
few,-,TRBV18,TRBJ2-6,CASSPPFGGDGANVLTF,TGTGCCAGCTCACCACCGTTTGGGGGAGATGGGGCCAACGTCCTGACTTTC
few,-,TRBV29-1,TRBJ2-1,CSVAGGLGEQFF,TGCAGCGTTGCTGGGGGGCTGGGGGAGCAGTTCTTC
few,-,TRBV12-3/TRBV12-4,TRBJ2-4,CASNLGGLGDIQYF,TGTGCCAGCAACCTAGGGGGACTGGGGGACATTCAGTACTTC
many,-,TRBV24-1,TRBJ2-2,CATSLAGETGELFF,TGTGCCACCAGTCTGGCGGGTGAAACCGGGGAGCTGTTTTTT
-,TRBD2,TRBV20-1,TRBJ2-7,CSAGKWTSGRAYEQYF,TGCAGTGCCGGGAAATGGACTAGCGGGAGGGCCTACGAGCAGTACTTC
-,-,TRBV4-1,TRBJ2-1,CASSQDDKVLYNEQFF,TGCGCCAGCAGCCAAGACGACAAGGTCCTCTACAATGAGCAGTTCTTC
-,-,TRBV20-1,TRBJ1-1,CSARGATDWANTEAFF,TGCAGTGCTAGAGGGGCGACCGATTGGGCGAACACTGAAGCTTTCTTT
-,-,TRBV6-5,TRBJ2-3,CASSYAEGRLSTDTQYF,TGTGCCAGCAGTTACGCTGAAGGCCGTTTAAGCACAGATACGCAGTATTTT
few,TRBD2,TRBV10-3,TRBJ2-1,CAISESTALAGVGEQFF,TGTGCCATCAGTGAGTCGACAGCACTAGCGGGAGTCGGTGAGCAGTTCTTC
few,TRBD2,TRBV29-1,TRBJ2-7,CSVELAGFPTTYEQYF,TGCAGCGTTGAACTAGCGGGCTTCCCAACGACCTACGAGCAGTACTTC
once,-,TRBV4-1,TRBJ1-5,CASSQESGVRQPQHF,TGCGCCAGCAGCCAAGAATCCGGGGTACGTCAGCCCCAGCATTTT
few,TRBD2,TRBV29-1,TRBJ2-7,CSVGLAGKSYEQYF,TGCAGCGTCGGACTAGCGGGGAAATCCTACGAGCAGTACTTC
few,TRBD2,TRBV15,TRBJ2-1,CATKRVRGGTNNEQFF,TGTGCCACCAAGAGGGTCCGGGGGGGTACGAACAATGAGCAGTTCTTC
-,TRBD1,TRBV6-1,TRBJ2-7,CASSEQAFGTGNTYEQYF,TGTGCCAGCAGTGAACAGGCGTTCGGGACAGGGAATACCTACGAGCAGTACTTC
many,-,TRBV5-1,TRBJ2-3,CASSLVHGVSDTQYF,TGCGCCAGCAGCTTGGTTCACGGGGTTTCAGATACGCAGTATTTT
many,TRBD2,TRBV24-1,TRBJ2-3,CATSALAGDYTDTQYF,TGTGCCACCAGTGCCCTAGCGGGAGACTACACAGATACGCAGTATTTT
-,-,TRBV12-3/TRBV12-4,TRBJ2-3,CASSLALRDSTDTQYF,TGTGCCAGCAGTTTAGCGCTGAGGGACAGCACAGATACGCAGTATTTT
-,-,TRBV5-1,TRBJ1-1,CASTPGAGSLNTEAFF,TGCGCCAGCACCCCAGGGGCAGGGTCTTTGAACACTGAAGCTTTCTTT
-,TRBD1,TRBV7-9,TRBJ2-1,CASSSSKDRAYNEQFF,TGTGCCAGCAGCTCGAGCAAGGACAGGGCCTACAATGAGCAGTTCTTC
few,-,TRBV6-1,TRBJ1-2,CASTPAGAPLGYTF,TGTGCCAGCACCCCTGCAGGAGCCCCCCTAGGCTACACCTTC
few,-,TRBV29-1,TRBJ2-7,CSVHGGSYEQYF,TGCAGCGTTCATGGGGGTTCCTACGAGCAGTACTTC
-,TRBD2,TRBV5-1,TRBJ2-5,CASSLGSGGMYQETQYF,TGCGCCAGCAGCTTGGGTAGCGGGGGGATGTACCAAGAGACCCAGTACTTC
-,TRBD2,TRBV6-4,TRBJ2-6,CASSLSSGGRSGANVLTF,TGTGCCAGCAGTTTATCTAGCGGGGGCCGCTCTGGGGCCAACGTCCTGACTTTC
-,TRBD1,TRBV27,TRBJ2-7,CASSFLQGDEQYF,TGTGCCAGCAGTTTCTTACAGGGGGACGAGCAGTACTTC
many,-,TRBV20-1,TRBJ2-5,CSARDRLPGGWEETQYF,TGCAGTGCTAGAGATCGCCTTCCAGGGGGGTGGGAAGAGACCCAGTACTTC
-,-,TRBV4-3,TRBJ2-1,CASSQGTWQINEQFF,TGCGCCAGCAGCCAAGGGACTTGGCAGATCAATGAGCAGTTCTTC
-,-,TRBV7-2,TRBJ2-4,CASSLPPILGNIQYF,TGTGCCAGCAGCTTACCCCCCATTTTGGGGAACATTCAGTACTTC
-,-,TRBV20-1,TRBJ2-3,CSAGVVADTQYF,TGCAGTGCCGGGGTAGTGGCGGATACGCAGTATTTT
-,-,TRBV6-5,TRBJ1-1,CASSYLSMNTEAFF,TGTGCCAGCAGTTACCTCAGCATGAACACTGAAGCTTTCTTT
-,-,TRBV20-1,TRBJ2-5,CSAARTNQETQYF,TGCAGTGCCGCCCGGACCAACCAAGAGACCCAGTACTTC
once,TRBD1,TRBV20-1,TRBJ2-7,CSASWDRAYEQYF,TGCAGTGCTAGCTGGGACAGGGCTTACGAGCAGTACTTC
few,-,TRBV29-1,TRBJ1-1,CSVYTGTLNTEAFF,TGCAGCGTTTATACCGGGACACTGAACACTGAAGCTTTCTTT
few,-,TRBV29-1,TRBJ1-1,CSVEDLQRTSVAFF,TGCAGCGTTGAAGATCTTCAACGAACCAGTGTGGCTTTCTTT
many,-,TRBV12-3/TRBV12-4,TRBJ1-6,CASSFELTSSYNSPLHF,TGTGCCAGCAGTTTCGAACTTACTAGCTCCTATAATTCACCCCTCCACTTT